Listed here are 18 T cell receptor beta chains from one sample, sequenced in a study of cytomegalovirus exposure and HLA in healthy donors. Vbeta (60) and Jbeta (13) primers were used in the PCR. Generated by immunoSEQ multiplex PCR, the TCRdb table keeps only in-frame clones and is missing some. The sample consists of about 150,000 clones, 8.9% of them appearing once. The sequenced sample was PBMCs. These receptors were taken from a woman aged 40 to 50 in good health and CMV-seropositive.

This clone was picked up a small number of times. The chain links TRBV19 to TRBJ2-6; D possibly corresponds to TRBD2 (5 bases). The V gene lost 8 bases and the J gene lost 2 bases, with 10 bases spanning the gap. Per the germline V gene, CDR1 is LNHDA and CDR2 is SQIVND (reference sequence). This CDR3 has 14 amino acids. The DNA for the CDR3 is TGTGCCAGTTCCGACGGGACTGGGGCCAACGTCCTGACTTTC. It is translated as CASSDGTGANVLTF.

This clone was seen repeatedly, ten times or more. Different DNA sequences within this sample yield the same CDR3. The chain carries TRBV6-5 and TRBJ2-2; D remains ambiguous. The CDR3 totals 12 residues. Deletions cut 4 bases from V and 5 bases from J, with 5 bases between. Germline V lookup: CDR1 MNHEY, CDR2 SVGAGI. DNA of the CDR3: TGTGCCAGCAGTTCGTTGACCGGGGAGCTGTTTTTT. Encoded protein: CASSSLTGELFF.

This clone was picked up a small number of times. V usage is TRBV9 and J usage is TRBJ2-3; 9 bases are a match to TRBD2. CDR1 and CDR2 (germline): SGDLS, YYNGEE. Trimming cost V 1 base and J 6 bases; bases outside gene matches: 0. The CDR3 totals 13 residues. CDR3 DNA sequence: TGTGCCAGCAGCGTAAGCGGGGGGGATACGCAGTATTTT. It codes for CASSVSGGDTQYF.

This clone occurred a few times. The chain carries TRBV5-6 and TRBJ2-7; possibly TRBD1 for D (6 bases). Looked up from germline, CDR1 is SGHDT and CDR2 is YYEEEE. V was clipped by 2 bases and J by 6 bases, with 18 bases between them. The CDR3 is 15 residues long. The CDR3 DNA reads TGTGCCAGCAGCTTCCGCTGGACAGCACTATTCGAGCAGTACTTC. Its translation: CASSFRWTALFEQYF.

The sample holds a few counts of this clone. CDR3 coding DNA: TGTGCCAGCTCACGACTTGACCCCGCAACTAATGAAAAACTGTTTTTT. Translation: CASSRLDPATNEKLFF. The chain combines TRBV18 with TRBJ1-4, with no clear D. This CDR3 comprises 16 residues. Germline-derived CDR1 and CDR2 are KGHSH and LQKENI. V lost 4 bases, J lost 0 bases, and 12 bases lay in between.

The chain carries TRBV7-8 and TRBJ1-1; tentatively, D is TRBD1 (5 bases). V was clipped by 5 bases and J by 0 bases, with 13 bases between them. CDR1 is SGHVS and CDR2 is FQNEAQ in the germline V gene. The CDR3 is 15 residues long. CDR3 nucleotides: TGTGCCAGCAGCAAAGGGCAAGGGGTGAACACTGAAGCTTTCTTT. Translation gives CASSKGQGVNTEAFF.

This clone was counted between two and nine times. The chain couples TRBV9 to TRBJ1-4; maybe TRBD1 (5 bases). Germline-derived CDR1 and CDR2 are SGDLS and YYNGEE. The CDR3 length is 15 residues. V lost 3 bases and J lost 3, with 12 bases in between. CDR3 in DNA: TGTGCCAGCAGCGGGGACTTGGGGGCTAATGAAAAACTGTTTTTT. This translates into CASSGDLGANEKLFF.

The chain recombines TRBV2 with TRBJ1-5, with 7 bases lining up with TRBD1. V lost 5 bases to trimming and J lost 3 bases; unmatched junction nucleotides: 4. CDR3 length: 14 residues. From germline, CDR1 is SNHLY and CDR2 FYNNEI. The CDR3 nucleotides read TGTGCCAGCAGTACACAGGGGTACAATCAGCCCCAGCATTTT. Translated, it gives CASSTQGYNQPQHF.

The chain combines TRBV29-1 with TRBJ1-1; D remains ambiguous. The CDR3 extends over 10 amino acids. V dropped 7 bases and J dropped 12 bases, with 15 bases sitting between them. From germline, CDR1 is SQVTM and CDR2 ANQGSEA. CDR3 region: CSAQPTRTFF. DNA of the CDR3: TGCAGCGCACAACCTACGAGGACTTTCTTT.

The chain employs TRBV6-5 and TRBJ2-2; 7 bases align to TRBD2. The CDR3 spans 16 residues. V shed 3 bases and J 2 bases; nucleotides not matched to a gene: 6. Germline CDR1 MNHEY, CDR2 SVGAGI. DNA of the CDR3: TGTGCCAGCAGTTATGGGGGGGTCCCAAACACCGGGGAGCTGTTTTTT. As protein: CASSYGGVPNTGELFF.

The V call is TRBV11-3, the J call TRBJ1-3, with 7 nucleotides matching TRBD1. The CDR3 runs 17 residues. Trimming at V came to 1 base and at J to 4 bases, leaving 10 bases not matched to a gene. Germline CDR1 and CDR2: SGHNT and YENEEA. CDR3 region: CASSLGRGQIPGNTIYF. In nucleotides, the CDR3 is TGTGCCAGCAGCTTAGGAAGGGGGCAGATTCCCGGAAACACCATATATTTT.

This clone was found a few times. The chain has TRBV7-2 and TRBJ2-1; 8 nucleotides match TRBD2. CDR3 length: 14 residues. The V gene end was trimmed by 4 bases and the J gene end by 4 bases; junction bases not matched to a gene: 3. Germline V gene lookup returns CDR1 SGHTA and CDR2 FQGNSA. The CDR3 coding sequence is TGTGCCAGCAGCTCCATAGCGGGGTACAATGAGCAGTTCTTC. This sequence encodes CASSSIAGYNEQFF. The variable domain in full, with the rest retrieved from reference TRBV7-2 and TRBJ2-1, is GAGVSQSPSNKVTEKGKDVELRCDPISGHTALYWYRQSLGQGLEFLIYFQGNSAPDKSGLPSDRFSAERTGGSVSTLTIQRTQQEDSAVYLCASSSIAGYNEQFFGPGTRLTVL.

This clone was detected a few times. The DNA for the CDR3 is TGTGCCAGCAGTTCGTACAGGGGAACTGAAGCTTTCTTT. Its translation: CASSSYRGTEAFF. This chain links TRBV27 with TRBJ1-1, with 7 bases identical to TRBD1. CDR3 length equals 13 residues. The J segment lost 5 bases and the V segment lost 4 bases, leaving 4 bases of the junction unmatched. CDR1 and CDR2 (germline): MNHEY, SMNVEV (reference sequence).

This clone has a handful of counts. This chain joins TRBV2 and TRBJ2-3, with 7 bases lining up with TRBD1. The junction had 6 bases not matched to a gene; V was cut back by 5 bases and J by 1 base. Per the germline V gene, CDR1 is SNHLY and CDR2 is FYNNEI. The CDR3 contains 15 residues. The CDR3 DNA follows: TGTGCCAGCAGTCCGGACAGGATTGGCACAGATACGCAGTATTTT. Translated, it gives CASSPDRIGTDTQYF.

This clone was recorded a few times. V usage is TRBV14 and J usage is TRBJ2-7; TRBD1 agrees at 7 bases. V was pared by 3 bases and J by 2 bases, with 7 bases of the junction left unmatched. The germline V gene encodes CDR1 SGHDN and CDR2 FVKESK. This CDR3 comprises 15 residues. CDR3 coding DNA: TGTGCCAGCAGCCACACAGGGGTGGGGCCCTACGAGCAGTACTTC. Translating it yields CASSHTGVGPYEQYF.

This clone was detected a few times. The rearrangement uses TRBV2 and TRBJ1-1, with D perhaps matching TRBD1 (5 bases). Trimming pared 2 bases from V and 4 bases from J, leaving 17 bases between. The CDR3 is 16 residues long. CDR1 and CDR2 from the germline V gene are SNHLY and FYNNEI. The DNA for the CDR3 is TGTGCCAGCAGTGAACGCCCGGGAGCGGGGGGCACTGAAGCTTTCTTT. It specifies CASSERPGAGGTEAFF.

This clone was picked up a small number of times. The chain uses TRBV7-9 and TRBJ1-2, with D maybe TRBD1 (6 bases). Germline lookup yields CDR1 SEHNR and CDR2 FQNEAQ (reference sequence). The CDR3 runs 16 residues. V dropped 5 bases and J dropped 1 base, with 17 bases sitting between them. The CDR3 DNA is TGTGCCAGCAGCATACTAGGAGGACAGTTTAACTATGGCTACACCTTC. It codes for CASSILGGQFNYGYTF.

The chain combines TRBV7-9 with TRBJ2-7, with TRBD1 matching 9 bases. Germline CDR1 and CDR2: SEHNR and FQNEAQ (reference sequence). This CDR3 is built from 16 residues. Trimming took 4 bases from V and 3 from J; bases not matched to a gene: 10. DNA for the CDR3: TGTGCCAGCAGCTCTCCCGAGACAGGGGGACTCTACGAGCAGTACTTC. It translates to CASSSPETGGLYEQYF.